The rows below give T cell receptor beta chains drawn from one sample of a study of blood T cell repertoires in COVID-19. Sequenced by immunoSEQ multiplex PCR; TCRdb stores in-frame clones only, minus some. The data show 100,000 to 150,000 clones, with 65% to 90% seen just once and about 2.5% held by the top ten. What was sequenced was PBMCs or T cells enriched from blood (not recorded which). Receptors originate from a woman aged 50 to 60 who had recovered from COVID-19. CDR3s leave out the opening cysteine and the closing phenylalanine or tryptophan. For some rows the clone size is stated as once, few or many, or as a class when expanded; others skip it.

V,size,J,CDR3
TRBV18,once,TRBJ1-5,ASSLGHNNQPQH
TRBV7-3,.,TRBJ1-2,ASSLGQGGNYGYT
TRBV19,.,TRBJ1-2,ASSPGLTNYGYT
TRBV21-1,.,TRBJ1-6,AEAWGRRGSPLH
TRBV12-5,.,TRBJ2-1,ASGLGTGGKDEQF
TRBV30,few,TRBJ2-5,AWGGQGQETQY
TRBV19,.,TRBJ1-2,ASSIVRDRGRDYGYT
TRBV7-9,.,TRBJ2-5,ASSPRDFQETQY
TRBV19,few,TRBJ1-6,ASSIRDRYQGGSPLH
TRBV19,once,TRBJ2-7,ASSIDRGLYEQY
TRBV19,once,TRBJ1-1,ASSIFQGAADTEAF
TRBV12-3/TRBV12-4,.,TRBJ1-2,ASSLPGERGYT
TRBV15,.,TRBJ1-6,ATSRDGADSPLH
TRBV27,.,TRBJ1-4,ASSWDISTNEKLF